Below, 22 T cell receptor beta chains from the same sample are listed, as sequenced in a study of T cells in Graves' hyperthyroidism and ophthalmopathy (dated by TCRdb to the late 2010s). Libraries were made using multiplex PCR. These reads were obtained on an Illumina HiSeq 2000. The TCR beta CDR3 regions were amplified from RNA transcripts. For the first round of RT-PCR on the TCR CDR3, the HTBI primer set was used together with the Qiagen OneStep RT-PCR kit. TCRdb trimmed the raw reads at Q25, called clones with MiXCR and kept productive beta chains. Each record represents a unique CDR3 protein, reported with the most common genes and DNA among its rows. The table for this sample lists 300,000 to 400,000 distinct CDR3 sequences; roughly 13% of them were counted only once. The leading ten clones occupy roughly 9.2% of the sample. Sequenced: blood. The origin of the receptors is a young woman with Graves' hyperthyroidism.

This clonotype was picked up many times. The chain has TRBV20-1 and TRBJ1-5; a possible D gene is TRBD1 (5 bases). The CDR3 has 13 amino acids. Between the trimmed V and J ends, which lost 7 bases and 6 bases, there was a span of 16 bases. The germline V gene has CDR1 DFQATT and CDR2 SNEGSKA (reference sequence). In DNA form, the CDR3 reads TGCAGTGTGAGACCCCAGGGCTCTCAGCCCCAGCATTTT. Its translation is CSVRPQGSQPQHF.

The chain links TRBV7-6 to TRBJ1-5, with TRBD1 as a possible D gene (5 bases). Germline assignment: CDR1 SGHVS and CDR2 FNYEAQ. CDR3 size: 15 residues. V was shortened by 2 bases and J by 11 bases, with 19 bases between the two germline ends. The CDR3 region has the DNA TGTGCCAGCAGCTTATTTTCGGGGACCCTCGAGGCCCAGCATTTT. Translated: CASSLFSGTLEAQHF.

The CDR3 sequence is CASRGQNTGELFF. The DNA for the CDR3 is TGCGCCAGCAGGGGCCAGAACACCGGGGAGCTGTTTTTT. The rearrangement joins TRBV5-1 to TRBJ2-2; D gene ambiguous. This CDR3 contains 13 residues. V dropped 5 bases and J dropped 1 base, with 6 bases sitting between them. Germline CDR1 reads SGHRS; CDR2 reads YFSETQ.

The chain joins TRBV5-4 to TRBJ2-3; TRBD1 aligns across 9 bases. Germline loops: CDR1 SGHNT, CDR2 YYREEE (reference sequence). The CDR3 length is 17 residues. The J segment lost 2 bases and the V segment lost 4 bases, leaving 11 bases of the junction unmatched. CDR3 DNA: TGTGCCAGCAGCCGGACAGGGGTTTCCTCCACCACAGATACGCAGTATTTT. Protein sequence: CASSRTGVSSTTDTQYF.

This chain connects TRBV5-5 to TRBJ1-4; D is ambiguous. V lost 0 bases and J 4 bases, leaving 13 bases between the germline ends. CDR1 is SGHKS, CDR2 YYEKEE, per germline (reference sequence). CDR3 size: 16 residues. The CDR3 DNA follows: TGTGCCAGCAGCTTGGCCGGTCGGCCCGTTAATGAAAAACTGTTTTTT. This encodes CASSLAGRPVNEKLFF.

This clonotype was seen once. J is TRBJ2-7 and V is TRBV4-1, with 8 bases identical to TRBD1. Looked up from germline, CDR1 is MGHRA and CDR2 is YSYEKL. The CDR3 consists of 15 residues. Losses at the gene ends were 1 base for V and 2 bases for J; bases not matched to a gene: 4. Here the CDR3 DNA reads TGCGCCAGCAGCCAAGCGGACAGGGAACCCTACGAGCAGTACTTC. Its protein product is CASSQADREPYEQYF.

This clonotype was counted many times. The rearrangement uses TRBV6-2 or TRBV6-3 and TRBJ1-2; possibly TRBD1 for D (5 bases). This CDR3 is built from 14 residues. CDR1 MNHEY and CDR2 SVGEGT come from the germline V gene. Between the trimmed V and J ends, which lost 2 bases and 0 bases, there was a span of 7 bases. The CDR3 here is CASSYAGANYGYTF. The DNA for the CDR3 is TGTGCCAGCAGTTACGCGGGGGCTAACTATGGCTACACCTTC.

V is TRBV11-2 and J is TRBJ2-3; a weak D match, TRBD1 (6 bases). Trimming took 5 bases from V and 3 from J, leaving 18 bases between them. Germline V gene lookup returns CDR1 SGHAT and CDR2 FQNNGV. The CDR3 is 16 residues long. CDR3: CASSRGLRTETDTQYF. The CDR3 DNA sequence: TGTGCCAGCAGCCGAGGTTTGCGGACAGAGACAGATACGCAGTATTTT.

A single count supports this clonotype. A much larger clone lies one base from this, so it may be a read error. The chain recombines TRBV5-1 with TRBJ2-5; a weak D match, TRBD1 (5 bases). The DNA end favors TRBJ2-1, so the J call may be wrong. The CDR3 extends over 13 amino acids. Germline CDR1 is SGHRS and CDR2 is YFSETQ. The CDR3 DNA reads TGCGCCAGCAGCTTGGAACAGGTAGAGACCCAGTTCTTC. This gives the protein CASSLEQVETQFF.

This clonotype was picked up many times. CDR3 amino acids: CASSSRGRSGEQFF. CDR3 coding DNA: TGTGCCAGCAGCTCCCGCGGGAGATCGGGTGAGCAGTTCTTC. J is TRBJ2-1 and V is TRBV7-8, with TRBD2 matching 7 bases. Trimming removed 4 bases from V and 9 bases from J; junction bases left unmatched: 9. Germline V CDR1 and CDR2: SGHVS, FQNEAQ. The CDR3 extends over 14 amino acids. Supplemented by reference TRBV7-8 and TRBJ2-1, the full variable domain reads GAGVSQSPRYKVAKRGQDVALRCDPISGHVSLFWYQQALGQGPEFLTYFQNEAQLDKSGLPSDRFFAERPEGSVSTLKIQRTQQEDSAVYLCASSSRGRSGEQFFGPGTRLTVL.

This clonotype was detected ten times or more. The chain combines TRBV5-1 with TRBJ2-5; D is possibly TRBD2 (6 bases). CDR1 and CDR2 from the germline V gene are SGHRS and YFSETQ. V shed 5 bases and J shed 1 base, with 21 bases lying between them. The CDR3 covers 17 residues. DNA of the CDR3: TGCGCCAGCAGGGTCCCGCGGGGCGAACTGGCCCAAGAGACCCAGTACTTC. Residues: CASRVPRGELAQETQYF.

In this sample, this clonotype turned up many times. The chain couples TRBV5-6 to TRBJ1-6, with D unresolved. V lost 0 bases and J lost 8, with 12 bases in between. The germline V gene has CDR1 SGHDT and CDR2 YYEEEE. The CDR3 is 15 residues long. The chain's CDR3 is CASSLGAHGDSPLHF. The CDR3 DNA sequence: TGTGCCAGCAGCTTGGGTGCTCACGGCGATTCACCCCTCCACTTT.

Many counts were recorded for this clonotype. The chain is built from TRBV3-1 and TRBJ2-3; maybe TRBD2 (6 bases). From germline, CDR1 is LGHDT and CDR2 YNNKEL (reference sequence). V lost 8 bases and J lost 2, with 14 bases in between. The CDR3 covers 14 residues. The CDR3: CASRGTYTTDTQYF. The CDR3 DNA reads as TGTGCCAGCCGCGGGACGTATACCACAGATACGCAGTATTTT.

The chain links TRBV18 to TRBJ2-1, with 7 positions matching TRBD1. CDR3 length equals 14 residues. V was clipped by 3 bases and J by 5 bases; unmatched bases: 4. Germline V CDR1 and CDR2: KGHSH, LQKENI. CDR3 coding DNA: TGTGCCAGCTCACCCGGGACAGTCAACAATGAGCAGTTCTTC. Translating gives CASSPGTVNNEQFF. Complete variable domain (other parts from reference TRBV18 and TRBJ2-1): NAGVMQNPRHLVRRRGQEARLRCSPMKGHSHVYWYRQLPEEGLKFMVYLQKENIIDESGMPKERFSAEFPKEGPSILRIQQVVRGDSAAYFCASSPGTVNNEQFFGPGTRLTVL.

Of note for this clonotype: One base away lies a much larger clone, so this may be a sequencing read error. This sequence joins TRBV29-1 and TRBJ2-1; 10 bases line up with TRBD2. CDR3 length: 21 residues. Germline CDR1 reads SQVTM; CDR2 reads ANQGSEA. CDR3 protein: CRVEGSFFRLAGAISYNEQFF. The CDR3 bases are TGCAGGGTTGAAGGTTCTTTTTTTCGGCTAGCGGGGGCAATCTCCTACAATGAGCAGTTCTTC.

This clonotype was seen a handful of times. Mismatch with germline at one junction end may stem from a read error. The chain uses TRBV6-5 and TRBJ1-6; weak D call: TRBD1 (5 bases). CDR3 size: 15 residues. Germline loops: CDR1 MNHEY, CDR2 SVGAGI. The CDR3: CASSDSTASNSPLHF. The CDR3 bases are TGTGCCAGCAGTGACTCGACAGCGTCTAATTCACCCCTCCACTTT.

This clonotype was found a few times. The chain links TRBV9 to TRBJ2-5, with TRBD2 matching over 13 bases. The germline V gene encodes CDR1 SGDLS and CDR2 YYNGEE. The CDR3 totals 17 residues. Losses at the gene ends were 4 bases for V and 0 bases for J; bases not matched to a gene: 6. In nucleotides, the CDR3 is TGTGCCAGCAGCCCAGCGGGACTAGCGGGGCACCAAGAGACCCAGTACTTC. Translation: CASSPAGLAGHQETQYF.

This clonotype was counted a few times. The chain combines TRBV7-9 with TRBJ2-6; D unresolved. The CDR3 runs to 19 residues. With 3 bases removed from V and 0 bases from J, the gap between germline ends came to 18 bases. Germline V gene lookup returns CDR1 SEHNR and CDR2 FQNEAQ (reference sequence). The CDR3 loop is CASSFPLRTDSSGANVLTF. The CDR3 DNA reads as TGTGCCAGCAGCTTTCCGCTTCGGACGGATAGCTCTGGGGCCAACGTCCTGACTTTC.

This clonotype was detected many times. This CDR3 is CASSLPGGRTLEQYF. CDR3 DNA: TGTGCCAGCAGCCTTCCGGGTGGCAGGACCCTCGAGCAGTACTTC. The V call is TRBV5-6, the J call TRBJ2-7; D uncertain. The germline V gene encodes CDR1 SGHDT and CDR2 YYEEEE. V was clipped by 4 bases and J by 6 bases, with 20 bases between them. The CDR3 totals 15 residues.

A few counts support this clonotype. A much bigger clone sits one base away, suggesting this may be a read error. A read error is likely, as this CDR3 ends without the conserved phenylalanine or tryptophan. The CDR3 DNA reads as TGCGCCAGACCGATGGGGACCGAACTCACCTACGAGCAGTACTCC. It is translated as CARPMGTELTYEQYS. The J gene is TRBJ2-7, the V gene TRBV5-1, with D tentatively TRBD1 or TRBD2 (5 bases each). The CDR3 consists of 15 residues. Germline CDR1 SGHRS, CDR2 YFSETQ. V was pared by 8 bases and J by 2 bases, with 20 bases between.

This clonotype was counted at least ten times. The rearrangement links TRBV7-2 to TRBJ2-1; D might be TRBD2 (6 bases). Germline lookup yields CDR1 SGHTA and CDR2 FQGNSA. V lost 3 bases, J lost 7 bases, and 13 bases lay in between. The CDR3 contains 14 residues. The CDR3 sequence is CASSFIGSWNEQFF. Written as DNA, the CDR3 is TGTGCCAGCAGCTTTATCGGGAGTTGGAATGAGCAGTTCTTC.

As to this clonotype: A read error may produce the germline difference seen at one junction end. The CDR3 sequence: CASTRGGTQETHYF. CDR3 bases: TGTGCTAGCACCCGCGGGGGGACCCAAGAGACCCACTACTTC. The gene calls are TRBV7-7 and TRBJ2-5, with 8 bases that match TRBD2. CDR3 length equals 14 residues. Germline V CDR1 and CDR2: SSHAT, FNYEAQ (reference sequence).